The clone carrying this T cell receptor beta chain was counted a single time. Antigen unknown. The entry originates in a study of early stage breast cancer tumors. The overall study: About 80% of the 16 invasive tumors were ER+, PR+ and HER2-. Study-level findings and limits: Comparing each tissue with blood distinguished tumor from normal in 14 of 16 patients. Enriched TCRB sequences shared across patients were mostly commonly generated sequences.

Each sample had two DNA replicates, about 0.52 ug blood or about 1.5 ug tissue. The protocol was immunoSEQ multiplex PCR, while the TCRdb copy is restricted to in-frame clones and leaves out a portion. The sample consists of some 75,000 clones, approximately 79% of them appearing once. The CDR3 has 15 residues. Germline V gene lookup returns CDR1 PRHDT and CDR2 FYEKMQ (reference sequence). Trimming cost V 6 bases and J 0 bases, with 15 bases left between them. Source material: blood. The V call is TRBV13, the J call TRBJ2-7; weak D call: TRBD2 (5 bases). This receptor was obtained from a person in their sixties with breast cancer. CDR3 DNA: TGTGCCAGCAGGACCCGGGGAGCGGTCTCCTACGAGCAGTACTTC. Protein product: CASRTRGAVSYEQYF.